This T cell receptor (beta chain) appears in the sequencing data of a study of CD8+CD57+ T cells in acquired aplastic anemia (dated by TCRdb to the late 2010s). A note on the overall study: DNA extracted from sorted CD4+ and CD8+ cells had a mean of around 3 ug, with a range of roughly 0.18 to 27.4 ug. CD8+CD57+ expansion was defined as frequency above the mean frequency observed in healthy subjects.

Patients chosen for sequencing had shown expansion of CD8+CD57+ cells by flow cytometry. All patients had severe acquired aplastic anemia diagnosed by International Study of Aplastic Anemia and Agranulocytosis and Camitta criteria. No patient had received any therapy when blood was sampled. In this study, sorted CD4+ and CD8+ T cells from the blood of healthy subjects and of severe aplastic anemia patients had their TCR repertoires deep-sequenced. Patients were enrolled under clinicaltrials.gov protocols 00001620, 01623167, 00001397, 00071045, 00081523 and 00961064 in the USA. Ficoll-Paque density gradient centrifugation was used to isolate peripheral blood mononuclear cells. Before DNA extraction, CD4+ and CD8+ T cells were sorted with FACS or magnetic beads. The paper as a whole reports these results and caveats: Roughly 29 CD8+ CDR3 sequences were found in both patients and controls but appeared to be highly expressed in patients and within the immunodominant clones of the patients. Between patients and healthy controls, no significant difference in CD8+ Simpson's diversity was found (P=0.060).

According to the germline V gene, CDR1 reads KGHDR and CDR2 reads SFDVKD. V is trimmed back by 1 base and J by 1 base, and the junction contains 9 bases that no gene match accounts for. The CDR3, from cysteine to phenylalanine, totals 18 residues. Kept here is only the CDR3 DNA, which spans 54 bases and is read in frame from base 1. Genomic DNA was used as template for profiling of TCR beta VDJ combinations and CDR3 sequences. An Illumina HiSeq 2000 was used for TCR repertoire sequencing. Concerning the study's data processing: TRBV/TRBJ rearrangement plots, CDR3 size and DJ length profiles, and Simpson's diversity index were used to assess repertoires. Whichever DNA sequence was most abundant in the deep sequencing data was defined as the immunodominant clone. CDR3 amino acid sequences were checked for sharing across subjects and were also compared against the VDJdb database and published repertoires. TCRdb reran the public reads through fastp at Q25 and MiXCR, keeping productive beta chains. Identical CDR3 protein sequences are pooled into one entry, listed with their most common genes and DNA. The V and J calls were determined by TCRdb, not by the authors. For this sample the table gives under 250,000 distinct CDR3 sequences, of which approximately 65% were detected only once. Around 58% of the sample goes to the ten largest clones.

This clonotype has just one count. Its antigen remains unidentified. One base away there is no much larger clone; base qualities are not given. Single-read evidence is weak. The sequenced material came from sorted CD4+, CD8+, or CD8+CD57+ T cells (not recorded which) from PBMCs. This clonotype originated in a human donor with aplastic anemia. In this chain, TRBV24-1 is recombined with TRBJ2-1; 7 junctional bases match TRBD2. CDR3 region: CATSDFLPAGASYNEQFF. The nucleotides read TGTGCCACCAGTGATTTTCTACCCGCGGGAGCTTCCTACAATGAGCAGTTCTTC.